This TCR beta chain was recovered during a study of identifying expanded T cells in peripheral blood. TCRdb's copy holds only in-frame clones and misses some; the assay was immunoSEQ multiplex PCR. The sample contains more than 65,000 clones, about 88% of which appear only once. CDR1 and CDR2 (germline): SGHDT, YYEEEE. The CDR3 is 15 amino acids. Trimming cost V 4 bases and J 1 base, with 13 bases left between them. Sequenced sample: blood. V gene TRBV5-6 combines with J gene TRBJ2-3, with a tentative D call TRBD2 (5 bases). The TCR sequence derives from a person between 18 and 70 years old in good health. The CDR3 nucleotides read TGTGCCAGCAGCCCCGTTTCCGGGGGCACAGATACGCAGTATTTT. It yields the protein CASSPVSGGTDTQYF.